Presented here are 25 T cell receptor beta chains from one specimen sequenced in a study of blood T cells in healthy people across ages. PCR was performed a second time for roughly 6 to 12 cycles using a sample-barcoded 5' primer and a J-beta primer mix. TCRdb re-called the 5' RACE reads with MiXCR, one entry per CDR3 protein. Among fewer than 1,000,000 distinct CDR3 sequences listed, about 47% were seen once. What was sequenced was blood. The receptor source for this set is an elderly man in good health.

This rearrangement joins TRBV5-1 to TRBJ1-1; D is uncertain. CDR1 and CDR2 from the germline V gene are SGHRS and YFSETQ. With 0 bases removed from V and 6 bases from J, the gap between germline ends came to 9 bases. This CDR3 region has 13 residues. CDR3: CASSLGIDPEAFF. CDR3 in DNA: TGCGCCAGCAGCTTGGGGATAGATCCTGAAGCTTTCTTT.

The chain combines TRBV27 with TRBJ2-3; no clear D gene. Between the trimmed V and J ends, which lost 5 bases and 5 bases, there was a span of 8 bases. The germline V gene encodes CDR1 MNHEY and CDR2 SMNVEV (reference sequence). The CDR3 is 12 residues long. This chain's CDR3 is CASSAQLDTQYF. The CDR3, as DNA: TGTGCCAGCAGTGCCCAATTAGATACGCAGTATTTT.

The rearrangement links TRBV25-1 to TRBJ2-7; D remains ambiguous. Per germline, CDR1 MGHDK and CDR2 SYGVNS. The ends were cut back, 2 bases at V and 2 bases at J, with 16 bases in the middle. The CDR3 sequence is 16 residues long. This chain's CDR3 is CASSENWAVGAYEQYF. CDR3 DNA: TGTGCCAGCAGTGAAAATTGGGCAGTTGGAGCCTACGAGCAGTACTTC.

This chain connects TRBV7-2 to TRBJ2-5; no reliable D call. Germline assignment: CDR1 SGHTA and CDR2 FQGNSA. This CDR3 spans 14 amino acids. Trimming cost V 5 bases and J 2 bases, with 12 bases left between them. Here the CDR3 DNA reads TGTGCCAGCAGCAAACAGAACGCGCAAGAGACCCAGTACTTC. It is translated as CASSKQNAQETQYF.

This clonotype has more than one count but fewer than ten. The rearrangement joins TRBV7-9 to TRBJ1-2, with D possibly being TRBD1 (5 bases). Germline CDR1 and CDR2: SEHNR and FQNEAQ (reference sequence). V was cut by 1 base and J by 0 bases, with 12 bases left in between. The CDR3 is made up of 16 amino acids. CDR3 DNA sequence: TGTGCCAGCAGCTTAGACAGGCTGGTAGCTAACTATGGCTACACCTTC. Its translation: CASSLDRLVANYGYTF. The full variable domain, with the rest looked up from reference TRBV7-9 and TRBJ1-2, is DTGVSQNPRHKITKRGQNVTFRCDPISEHNRLYWYRQTLGQGPEFLTYFQNEAQLEKSRLLSDRFSAERPKGSFSTLEIQRTEQGDSAMYLCASSLDRLVANYGYTFGSGTRLTVV.

Comment on this clonotype: A much larger clonotype is one base distant, so this may be a read error. The chain is built from TRBV7-2 and TRBJ2-3; TRBD1 agrees at 10 bases. Germline assignment: CDR1 SGHTA and CDR2 FQGNSA. Losses at the gene ends were 9 bases for V and 4 bases for J; bases not matched to a gene: 7. CDR3 length: 14 residues. The CDR3 nucleotides read TGTGCCAGTTTGCGACAGGGGGCGGCAGATACGCAGTATTTT. Its translation: CASLRQGAADTQYF.

The V gene is TRBV29-1, the J gene TRBJ2-5; no firm D call. Looked up from germline, CDR1 is SQVTM and CDR2 is ANQGSEA. Trimming removed 7 bases at V and 2 bases at J, with 11 bases between. This CDR3 comprises 12 residues. CDR3: CSGSSSQETQYF. CDR3 nucleotides: TGCAGCGGAAGCTCCTCACAAGAGACCCAGTACTTC.

This chain joins TRBV6-1 and TRBJ2-7; 9 positions match TRBD2. Germline trimming cut 4 bases from V and 0 bases from J; bases unmatched to any gene: 1. The germline V gene has CDR1 MNHNS and CDR2 SASEGT. This CDR3 is 14 amino acids long. The CDR3 DNA sequence: TGTGCCAGCAGTGGGACTAGCGCCTCCTACGAGCAGTACTTC. This encodes CASSGTSASYEQYF.

The V and J genes are TRBV5-1 and TRBJ1-2, with 9 bases fitting TRBD1. There are 14 residues in the CDR3. CDR1 SGHRS and CDR2 YFSETQ come from the germline V gene. Losses at the gene ends were 4 bases for V and 7 bases for J; bases not matched to a gene: 8. CDR3 protein: CASSDNRGQSGYTF. CDR3 coding DNA: TGCGCCAGCAGCGATAACAGGGGGCAGAGTGGCTACACCTTC.

This clonotype was recorded a few times. This may come from a read error, since a much larger clone is one base off. The V and J genes are TRBV24-1 and TRBJ2-1; 9 bases align to TRBD2. The J call is in doubt because the DNA end fits TRBJ2-7 better. Germline assignment: CDR1 KGHDR and CDR2 SFDVKD. The CDR3 sequence is 16 residues long. The CDR3 nucleotides read TGTGCCACCAGTGATCGTAGCGGGAGTGGCTACAATGAGCAGTACTTC. It is translated as CATSDRSGSGYNEQYF.

CDR3 in DNA: TGTGCCAGCAGCCGGATAGGACAGGTCGGTGGCGAGCAGTACTTC. It is translated as CASSRIGQVGGEQYF. The chain joins TRBV7-8 to TRBJ2-5; 7 nucleotides match TRBD1. The J call may be incorrect, as the DNA end agrees better with TRBJ2-7. The CDR3 contains 15 residues. Germline V lookup: CDR1 SGHVS, CDR2 FQNEAQ.

The genes are TRBV20-1 and TRBJ2-5, with 10 nucleotides matching TRBD2. CDR1 is DFQATT and CDR2 is SNEGSKA in the germline V gene (reference sequence). With V trimmed by 5 bases and J by 11 bases, 14 bases remained unmatched. This CDR3 comprises 14 residues. The DNA for the CDR3 is TGCAGTGCTGCCGGGACTAGCGCGATCTATGAGCAGTACTTC. Its translation is CSAAGTSAIYEQYF.

This clonotype appeared many times. This rearrangement joins TRBV20-1 to TRBJ2-3, with 9 bases aligning to TRBD2. V shed 6 bases and J 0 bases; nucleotides not matched to a gene: 13. Germline V CDR1 and CDR2: DFQATT, SNEGSKA (reference sequence). The CDR3 extends over 17 amino acids. CDR3 bases: TGCAGTGCGGTACTAGCGGGCCCTTCGCCTAGCACAGATACGCAGTATTTT. Its translation: CSAVLAGPSPSTDTQYF.

This clonotype was recorded a few times. J is TRBJ2-7 and V is TRBV4-2; D gene ambiguous. Trimming shortened V by 8 bases and J by 2 bases, and 13 bases separated the two germline ends. There are 13 residues in the CDR3. From germline, CDR1 is LGHNA and CDR2 YNFKEQ. DNA for the CDR3: TGTGCCAGCGGAACAGCGACAACCTACGAGCAGTACTTC. Its protein product is CASGTATTYEQYF.

This clonotype was observed a few times. The rearrangement joins TRBV7-2 to TRBJ2-3; TRBD2 agrees at 7 bases. Trimming removed 1 base from V and 9 bases from J; junction bases left unmatched: 4. The length of the CDR3 is 13 residues. Looked up from germline, CDR1 is SGHTA and CDR2 is FQGNSA. The CDR3 reads CASSLGRESTQYF. The CDR3 nucleotides read TGTGCCAGCAGCTTAGGGCGGGAGTCGACGCAGTATTTT.

This clonotype has a handful of counts. The rearrangement links TRBV7-3 to TRBJ2-3; D is unclear. This CDR3 spans 13 amino acids. Trimming removed 2 bases from V and 2 bases from J, with 5 bases in between. The germline CDR1 and CDR2 sequences are SGHTA and FQGTGA. The CDR3 sequence: CASSLYNTDTQYF. The CDR3, as DNA: TGTGCCAGCAGCTTATACAACACAGATACGCAGTATTTT.

This clonotype was observed many times. V and J are TRBV20-1 and TRBJ2-3; TRBD2 aligns across 13 bases. Germline V gene sequence: CDR1 DFQATT, CDR2 SNEGSKA (reference sequence). The CDR3 covers 16 residues. With 5 bases clipped from V and 2 bases from J, the junction kept 7 bases outside the gene matches. The CDR3 here is CSASRLAGGTTDTQYF. The CDR3 nucleotides read TGCAGTGCTTCTAGACTAGCGGGAGGAACCACAGATACGCAGTATTTT.

V usage is TRBV28 and J usage is TRBJ2-1; no reliable D call. Germline loops: CDR1 MDHEN, CDR2 SYDVKM. Trimming shortened V by 3 bases and J by 5 bases, and 11 bases separated the two germline ends. This CDR3 contains 14 residues. The DNA for the CDR3 is TGTGCCAGCAGTTTCGTCGGTGGAAACAATGAGCAGTTCTTC. Residues: CASSFVGGNNEQFF.

V and J are TRBV28 and TRBJ2-1; TRBD1 matches 9 bases. This CDR3 has 13 residues. Germline V gene sequence: CDR1 MDHEN, CDR2 SYDVKM. V lost 11 bases and J lost 6; bases outside the gene matches: 8. CDR3 DNA sequence: TGTGCCGGCCGGACAGGGGCAACCAATGAGCAGTTCTTC. Protein: CAGRTGATNEQFF.

This clonotype occurred a few times. This chain uses TRBV7-2 with TRBJ2-1, with 9 bases that match TRBD2. CDR1 and CDR2 from the germline V gene are SGHTA and FQGNSA. This CDR3 contains 13 residues. V was clipped by 5 bases and J by 10 bases; unmatched bases: 6. CDR3 DNA: TGTGCCAGCAGCCTTAGCGGGAGAAGGGAGCAGTTCTTC. This sequence encodes CASSLSGRREQFF.

This clonotype showed up just a few times. The V call is TRBV3-1, the J call TRBJ2-1, with D possibly being TRBD2 (6 bases). This CDR3 region has 17 residues. V lost 2 bases and J lost 1, with 15 bases in between. Germline V CDR1 and CDR2: LGHDT, YNNKEL (reference sequence). CDR3 loop: CASSQTSPAGSYNEQFF. The CDR3 DNA follows: TGTGCCAGCAGCCAAACCTCGCCTGCGGGGTCCTACAATGAGCAGTTCTTC.

The rearrangement joins TRBV5-1 to TRBJ2-7, with 7 nucleotides matching TRBD1. There are 12 residues in the CDR3. V shed 5 bases and J 12 bases; nucleotides not matched to a gene: 11. Germline V gene lookup returns CDR1 SGHRS and CDR2 YFSETQ. CDR3: CASRPGTEILYF. As DNA, the CDR3 is TGCGCCAGCAGACCGGGGACAGAAATTCTGTACTTC.

The chain employs TRBV7-9 and TRBJ2-7; D uncertain. V was shortened by 5 bases and J by 0 bases, with 17 bases between the two germline ends. This CDR3 is 16 amino acids long. Germline V gene data show CDR1 as SEHNR and CDR2 as FQNEAQ (reference sequence). The CDR3: CASSLLAGASSYEQYF. CDR3 DNA sequence: TGTGCCAGCAGCCTATTAGCAGGTGCAAGCTCCTACGAGCAGTACTTC.

In its sample, this clonotype was seen many times. The chain employs TRBV7-9 and TRBJ2-3; 8 bases fit TRBD1. J gave up 1 base and V 4 bases, and 7 bases lay outside the gene matches. This CDR3 contains 16 residues. Per germline, CDR1 SEHNR and CDR2 FQNEAQ (reference sequence). The CDR3 reads CASSSFATGGTDTQYF. Here the CDR3 DNA reads TGTGCCAGCAGCTCGTTCGCGACAGGGGGCACAGATACGCAGTATTTT.

This clonotype was seen only a few times. This chain uses TRBV4-2 with TRBJ2-3, with 7 bases matching TRBD2. Germline V CDR1 and CDR2: LGHNA, YNFKEQ. The CDR3 is made up of 16 amino acids. J gave up 2 bases and V 4 bases, and 9 bases lay outside the gene matches. CDR3 residues: CASSPRLAEATDTQYF. In DNA form, the CDR3 reads TGTGCCAGCAGCCCCCGTCTAGCGGAGGCCACAGATACGCAGTATTTT.